This T cell receptor (beta chain) was recovered during a study of T cell repertoires in cytomegalovirus infection. Across the whole study: Signatures in public TCR beta sequences pointed to both CMV infection and matching HLA type.

One entry per CDR3 protein results from TCRdb running MiXCR on the reads. The sample includes hundreds of thousands of distinct CDR3 sequences, 20% to 30% of them seen just once. V was cut by 0 bases and J by 0 bases, with 9 bases left in between. This CDR3 is built from 16 residues. The germline V gene encodes CDR1 MGHRA and CDR2 YSYEKL. In its sample, this clonotype was seen a few times. As yet, its antigen is unknown. Regarding the study as a whole: The response measured ex vivo was dominated by TCR beta clonotypes (HLA-C-restricted and CMV-specific).

The source is a human donor in good health (CMV status not recorded). Some clones in this sample may be carry-over from other donors' samples. The source material was CD8+ T cells from PBMCs. The chain couples TRBV4-1 to TRBJ2-1; D remains unclear. The DNA for the CDR3 is TGCGCCAGCAGCCAAGATCCGCCGAGCTCCTACAATGAGCAGTTCTTC. Its translation: CASSQDPPSSYNEQFF.